What follows are 21 T cell receptor beta chains derived from one specimen sequenced in a study of neurological immune-mediated disorders. MiXCR, run by TCRdb on the 5' RACE reads, gives a single entry per CDR3 protein. This sample has approximately 30,000 distinct CDR3 sequences, with 5.5% to 7% found just once. The sequenced sample consisted of CD4+ T cells from blood. Source of these receptors: a woman in her forties or fifties in good health.

This clonotype was counted at least ten times. The V and J genes are TRBV15 and TRBJ1-1; D may be TRBD1 (5 bases). The V gene lost 7 bases and the J gene lost 2 bases, with 20 bases spanning the gap. In germline, CDR1 is LNHNV, CDR2 YYDKDF (reference sequence). CDR3 size: 16 residues. CDR3 nucleotide sequence: TGTGCCACCAACGAGGTGACAGCAACTAAAAACACTGAAGCTTTCTTT. As protein: CATNEVTATKNTEAFF.

Ten or more counts support this clonotype. The gene calls are TRBV6-5 and TRBJ1-1, with 7 bases matching TRBD1. The V segment lost 4 bases and the J segment 6 bases; nucleotides outside the gene matches: 8. Germline loops: CDR1 MNHEY, CDR2 SVGAGI. The CDR3 covers 14 residues. The CDR3 reads CASSSAGGRPEAFF. Written as DNA, the CDR3 is TGTGCCAGCAGTTCCGCAGGGGGGAGGCCTGAAGCTTTCTTT.

This clonotype was seen repeatedly, ten times or more. The J gene is TRBJ1-2, the V gene TRBV5-1, with D perhaps TRBD1 (5 bases). Trimming shortened V by 4 bases and J by 3 bases, and 16 bases separated the two germline ends. CDR3 length: 15 residues. Germline V lookup: CDR1 SGHRS, CDR2 YFSETQ. CDR3 amino acids: CASSLVEKGDYGYTF. The CDR3 coding sequence is TGCGCCAGCAGCCTCGTCGAGAAAGGGGACTATGGCTACACCTTC.

The table lists this clonotype with many counts. The chain joins TRBV21-1 to TRBJ2-1; no check of the table's D call, TRBD1, against the DNA was made. TRBV21-1 is termed a pseudogene. The CDR3 totals 16 residues. DNA of the CDR3: TGTGCCAGCAGCAAAGGGGAGCCCCACAGGGGCAATGAGCAGTTCTTC. It codes for CASSKGEPHRGNEQFF.

A remark on this clonotype: Relative to the germline gene, one junction end is altered; a read error may explain this. V usage is TRBV3-1 and J usage is TRBJ2-1; TRBD2 aligns across 11 bases. The germline CDR1 and CDR2 sequences are LGHDT and YNNKEL (reference sequence). This CDR3 contains 16 residues. CDR3 coding DNA: TGTGTCAGCAGCCGTGATCTAGCGGGGGGTTACAATGAGCAGTTCTTC. It yields the protein CVSSRDLAGGYNEQFF.

The sample holds many counts of this clonotype. The chain employs TRBV10-3 and TRBJ1-6, with 10 bases lining up with TRBD1. CDR1 is ENHRY, CDR2 SYGVKD, per germline. The junction had 2 bases not matched to a gene; V was cut back by 5 bases and J by 7 bases. The CDR3 covers 14 residues. CDR3 coding DNA: TGTGCCATCAGTCCGGGACAGGGGAATTCACCCCTCCACTTT. Its translation: CAISPGQGNSPLHF.

This clonotype has at least ten counts. The V and J genes are TRBV2 and TRBJ1-3, with 9 nucleotides matching TRBD1. This CDR3 region has 14 residues. CDR1 and CDR2 from the germline V gene are SNHLY and FYNNEI. V lost 6 bases and J lost 7; bases outside the gene matches: 7. The CDR3 coding sequence is TGTGCCAGCAGCCCGGGACAGGGAGGGAACACCATATATTTT. Its protein is CASSPGQGGNTIYF.

Many counts were recorded for this clonotype. This chain links TRBV5-1 with TRBJ1-3; D ambiguous. This CDR3 contains 15 residues. Germline lookup yields CDR1 SGHRS and CDR2 YFSETQ. V lost 3 bases to trimming and J lost 2 bases, with 12 bases between them. This CDR3 is CASSWTAGTGNTIYF. The CDR3 region has the DNA TGCGCCAGCAGCTGGACGGCAGGAACTGGAAACACCATATATTTT.

At least ten counts were recorded for this clonotype. The chain joins TRBV7-2 to TRBJ1-3, with no clear D. This CDR3 has 14 amino acids. V was shortened by 1 base and J by 0 bases, with 4 bases between the two germline ends. Looked up from germline, CDR1 is SGHTA and CDR2 is FQGNSA. This CDR3 is CASSLGFSGNTIYF. The CDR3 DNA sequence: TGTGCCAGCAGCTTAGGGTTCTCTGGAAACACCATATATTTT.

This clonotype showed up many times. This may stem from a read error, because a much larger clone lies one nucleotide away. V is TRBV11-2 and J is TRBJ1-1; the D gene is possibly TRBD1 (5 bases). Germline CDR1 is SGHAT and CDR2 is FQNNGV. The CDR3 is 15 amino acids. The CDR3 here is CVSSHDPGVNTEAFF. The CDR3 DNA reads as TGTGTCAGCAGCCACGACCCGGGGGTGAACACTGAAGCTTTCTTT.

This clonotype was found many times. The chain uses TRBV10-3 and TRBJ2-2; the match to TRBD2 covers 7 bases. The CDR3 runs to 14 residues. The germline V gene encodes CDR1 ENHRY and CDR2 SYGVKD. V lost 6 bases and J lost 5; bases outside the gene matches: 6. In DNA, the CDR3 is TGTGCCATCAGCCTGGGACTACAGACCGGGGAGCTGTTTTTT. Translated: CAISLGLQTGELFF.

This clonotype appeared many times. V and J are TRBV20-1 and TRBJ2-4, with 7 bases matching TRBD1. The CDR3 is 15 amino acids. Germline trimming cut 0 bases from V and 5 bases from J; bases unmatched to any gene: 7. CDR1 and CDR2 from the germline V gene are DFQATT and SNEGSKA (reference sequence). Here the CDR3 reads CSARDLRGLENIQYF. CDR3 nucleotide sequence: TGCAGTGCTAGAGATTTGAGGGGGCTGGAAAACATTCAGTACTTC.

This clonotype was found many times. The rearrangement links TRBV20-1 to TRBJ2-1; perhaps TRBD1 as D (5 bases). Germline-derived CDR1 and CDR2 are DFQATT and SNEGSKA (reference sequence). V lost 5 bases, J lost 4 bases, and 15 bases lay in between. CDR3 length: 14 residues. CDR3 in amino acids: CSAVDSRSYNEQFF. CDR3 DNA sequence: TGCAGTGCTGTCGACAGCCGTTCTTACAATGAGCAGTTCTTC.

This clonotype came up many times. The rearrangement links TRBV10-2 to TRBJ1-3, with 7 bases aligning to TRBD1. CDR1 WSHSY and CDR2 SAAADI come from the germline V gene. This CDR3 comprises 15 residues. V trimming: 2 bases; J trimming: 0 bases; junction bases outside the gene matches: 1. CDR3 bases: TGCGCCAGCAGTGAGGGGGACAGCTCTGGAAACACCATATATTTT. Amino acid sequence: CASSEGDSSGNTIYF.

This clonotype was observed a few times. DNA for the CDR3: TGCGCCAGCAGCCAAGCACAAGGATACGAGCAGTTCTTC. Translating gives CASSQAQGYEQFF. The genes are TRBV4-1 and TRBJ2-1; the D is unclear. Trimming removed 1 base at V and 10 bases at J, with 11 bases between. Germline V lookup: CDR1 MGHRA, CDR2 YSYEKL. The CDR3 contains 13 residues.

As for this clonotype: Compared with germline, one end of the junction differs, possibly owing to a read error. J is TRBJ2-2 and V is TRBV5-1; possibly TRBD2 for D (5 bases). The V gene's germline CDR1 is SGHRS and CDR2 YFSETQ. The CDR3 is made up of 15 amino acids. DNA for the CDR3: TGCGCCAGCAGCTTGGATGTGCTTGTGGCCGGGAAGCTGTTTTTT. It specifies CASSLDVLVAGKLFF.

At least ten counts were recorded for this clonotype. The chain joins TRBV29-1 to TRBJ1-2; 7 nucleotides match TRBD1. Germline trimming cut 4 bases from V and 5 bases from J; bases unmatched to any gene: 4. The CDR3 is 12 amino acids. The germline gives CDR1 SQVTM, CDR2 ANQGSEA. CDR3 sequence reads: CSVAPGGYGYTF. The CDR3 coding sequence is TGCAGCGTTGCCCCAGGGGGGTATGGCTACACCTTC. Full variable domain (outside the CDR3, taken from reference TRBV29-1 and TRBJ1-2): SAVISQKPSRDICQRGTSLTIQCQVDSQVTMMFWYRQQPGQSLTLIATANQGSEATYESGFVIDKFPISRPNLTFSTLTVSNMSPEDSSIYLCSVAPGGYGYTFGSGTRLTVV.

The table lists this clonotype with many counts. The chain links TRBV7-8 to TRBJ1-1; D is ambiguous. Germline lookup yields CDR1 SGHVS and CDR2 FQNEAQ. This CDR3 is 15 amino acids long. The V end lost 1 base, the J end lost 1 base, and 10 bases lay between the germline ends. The CDR3 nucleotides are TGTGCCAGCAGCTTAGAGGCGATGGGGAACACTGAAGCTTTCTTT. It yields the protein CASSLEAMGNTEAFF.

This clonotype was detected ten times or more. V and J are TRBV14 and TRBJ2-1; D unresolved. V lost 0 bases and J 10 bases, leaving 13 bases between the germline ends. The CDR3 is 14 amino acids. Germline V lookup: CDR1 SGHDN, CDR2 FVKESK. The CDR3, as DNA: TGTGCCAGCAGCCAAGATCTAGGGTTCGTGGAGCAGTTCTTC. Its translation: CASSQDLGFVEQFF.

This clonotype was observed at least ten times. The chain recombines TRBV20-1 with TRBJ2-5, with 7 bases identical to TRBD1. The CDR3 covers 13 residues. Per the germline V gene, CDR1 is DFQATT and CDR2 is SNEGSKA (reference sequence). Losses at the gene ends were 3 bases for V and 1 base for J; bases not matched to a gene: 2. The CDR3 reads CSASRTGQETQYF. CDR3 nucleotides: TGCAGTGCTAGTCGGACAGGCCAAGAGACCCAGTACTTC.

This clonotype was seen at least ten times. In nucleotides, the CDR3 is TGCGCCAGCAGCCAGGGGCTTGGCGGGAGGGTCGCCTACGAGCAGTACTTC. Amino acids: CASSQGLGGRVAYEQYF. The chain has TRBV4-3 and TRBJ2-7, with 9 bases matching TRBD2. J gave up 2 bases and V 3 bases, and 11 bases lay outside the gene matches. This CDR3 comprises 17 residues. CDR1 LGHNA and CDR2 YSLEER come from the germline V gene.